The T cell receptor beta chain under discussion was sequenced for a study of cytomegalovirus exposure and HLA in healthy donors. 60 Vbeta and 13 Jbeta primers were used in PCR. This table comes from immunoSEQ multiplex PCR, and its TCRdb copy is limited to in-frame clones, with some not included. Among 55,000 to 75,000 clones listed, roughly 80% were seen once. What was sequenced was PBMCs. The clonotype originates from a woman aged 25 to 39 in good health and CMV-seropositive.

CDR3 sequence reads: CASSPQTGGTGELFF. Here the CDR3 DNA reads TGTGCCAGCAGCCCACAGACAGGGGGGACCGGGGAGCTGTTTTTT. The V gene is TRBV7-2, the J gene TRBJ2-2; 9 nucleotides align to TRBD1. The CDR3 totals 15 residues. CDR1 is SGHTA, CDR2 FQGNSA, per germline. The V segment lost 5 bases and the J segment 5 bases; nucleotides outside the gene matches: 6.